These 18 T cell receptor beta chains share one sample of origin, sequenced in a study of shared clonotypes between healthy human individuals. Libraries were prepared by immunoSEQ multiplex PCR; TCRdb keeps only in-frame clonotypes and omits some of them. The table shows over a million clones, with roughly 95% occurring only once. Sequenced input: naive CD4+ T cells sorted from blood. The subset denotes: CD45RA+ positively selected. All receptors derive from a man younger than 40 in good health.

The V call is TRBV5-6, the J call TRBJ1-1, with a tentative D call TRBD1 (6 bases). V lost 4 bases, J lost 2 bases, and 21 bases lay in between. The CDR3 consists of 17 residues. CDR1 is SGHDT, CDR2 YYEEEE, per germline. The CDR3 DNA is TGTGCCAGCAGCGGACCATCCAGGGGACGGTTCAACACTGAAGCTTTCTTT. It translates to CASSGPSRGRFNTEAFF.

This clone was seen only a few times. The identical CDR3 is also encoded by other nucleotide sequences in the sample. This chain joins TRBV7-2 and TRBJ1-1; D not certain. The length of the CDR3 is 11 residues. V was shortened by 2 bases and J by 2 bases, with 0 bases between the two germline ends. CDR1 is SGHTA, CDR2 FQGNSA, per germline. The CDR3: CASSLNTEAFF. CDR3 sequence (DNA): TGTGCCAGCAGCTTAAACACTGAAGCTTTCTTT.

The CDR3 DNA is TGTGCCATCAGTGAGTCGACAGGGTCCCAAGAGACCCAGTACTTC. It translates to CAISESTGSQETQYF. The chain employs TRBV10-3 and TRBJ2-5; 7 nucleotides match TRBD1. Germline V gene sequence: CDR1 ENHRY, CDR2 SYGVKD. Trimming cost V 0 bases and J 1 base; bases outside gene matches: 2. This CDR3 spans 15 amino acids.

The rearrangement joins TRBV7-9 to TRBJ2-1; D might be TRBD2 (5 bases). Germline V CDR1 and CDR2: SEHNR, FQNEAQ (reference sequence). Trimming removed 10 bases at V and 6 bases at J, with 28 bases between. CDR3 size: 17 residues. The CDR3 loop reads CATPTPRVREPGNEQFF. CDR3 DNA: TGTGCCACTCCTACGCCCCGTGTGAGGGAGCCTGGCAATGAGCAGTTCTTC.

The genes are TRBV28 and TRBJ2-3; TRBD1 might be the D (5 bases). Trimming pared 6 bases from V and 5 bases from J, leaving 15 bases between. Per germline, CDR1 MDHEN and CDR2 SYDVKM. This CDR3 comprises 14 residues. The CDR3 region is CASSPPGYGDTQYF. The CDR3 region has the DNA TGTGCCAGCAGCCCTCCAGGGTATGGAGATACGCAGTATTTT.

The rearrangement joins TRBV11-2 to TRBJ2-7, with unresolved D. Per the germline V gene, CDR1 is SGHAT and CDR2 is FQNNGV. V was cut by 5 bases and J by 6 bases, with 11 bases left in between. The length of the CDR3 is 12 residues. CDR3 sequence: CASSISSLEQYF. In DNA form, the CDR3 reads TGTGCCAGCAGCATATCTAGTCTCGAGCAGTACTTC.

The chain joins TRBV10-3 to TRBJ1-5; no definite D call. The V and J ends lost 2 bases and 4 bases respectively, with 15 bases between them. The V gene's germline CDR1 is ENHRY and CDR2 SYGVKD. There are 16 residues in the CDR3. CDR3 loop: CAISERGLAGNQPQHF. The CDR3 DNA follows: TGTGCCATCAGTGAGAGAGGTTTAGCGGGGAATCAGCCCCAGCATTTT.

The gene calls are TRBV28 and TRBJ2-3; D gene unclear. The germline gives CDR1 MDHEN, CDR2 SYDVKM. The CDR3 is 13 amino acids. V lost 5 bases and J 1 base, leaving 7 bases between the germline ends. CDR3 amino acids: CASSAPGTDTQYF. In DNA form, the CDR3 reads TGTGCCAGCAGTGCCCCCGGCACAGATACGCAGTATTTT.

The CDR3: CASSLDGAYPGELFF. CDR3 coding DNA: TGTGCCAGCAGCTTGGACGGGGCCTATCCCGGGGAGCTGTTTTTT. The chain combines TRBV5-4 with TRBJ2-2; D tentatively reads TRBD1 or TRBD2 (5 bases each). Germline CDR1 SGHNT, CDR2 YYREEE (reference sequence). This CDR3 comprises 15 residues. V gave up 0 bases and J gave up 6 bases, with 12 bases separating them.

The V call is TRBV5-4, the J call TRBJ2-5, with TRBD1 matching over 11 bases. The V gene end was trimmed by 6 bases and the J gene end by 4 bases; junction bases not matched to a gene: 11. The CDR3 runs 16 residues. Germline assignment: CDR1 SGHNT and CDR2 YYREEE (reference sequence). CDR3 sequence reads: CASTFIGQGARETQYF. In DNA, the CDR3 is TGTGCCAGCACCTTTATTGGACAGGGGGCTAGAGAGACCCAGTACTTC.

V is TRBV6-4 and J is TRBJ2-7; 8 bases are shared with TRBD2. Germline loops: CDR1 MRHNA, CDR2 SNTAGT. Trimming took 7 bases from V and 4 from J; bases not matched to a gene: 12. The CDR3 runs 15 residues. The chain's CDR3 is CASNKAGVPFYEQYF. In nucleotides, the CDR3 is TGTGCCAGCAACAAAGCGGGAGTCCCCTTTTACGAGCAGTACTTC.

In the case of this clone: The identical CDR3 is also encoded by other nucleotide sequences in the sample. The chain joins TRBV11-2 to TRBJ2-7; D uncertain. Per germline, CDR1 SGHAT and CDR2 FQNNGV. Trimming took off 5 bases at V and 3 bases at J, with 5 bases between the two ends. The CDR3 consists of 11 residues. The CDR3 sequence is CASSENYEQYF. CDR3 in DNA: TGTGCCAGCAGCGAGAACTACGAGCAGTACTTC.

This sequence joins TRBV4-3 and TRBJ2-5, with D maybe TRBD1 (6 bases). V was clipped by 0 bases and J by 5 bases, with 10 bases between them. This CDR3 is 14 amino acids long. Germline CDR1 LGHNA, CDR2 YSLEER. The CDR3 spells CASSQEITGETQYF. The CDR3 nucleotides are TGCGCCAGCAGCCAAGAAATTACAGGGGAGACCCAGTACTTC.

The chain employs TRBV28 and TRBJ1-2; D remains ambiguous. This CDR3 region has 9 residues. The V end lost 8 bases, the J end lost 8 bases, and 6 bases lay between the germline ends. CDR1 MDHEN and CDR2 SYDVKM come from the germline V gene. CDR3 sequence: CASGRGYTF. The CDR3 DNA follows: TGTGCCAGCGGTAGAGGCTACACCTTC.

This clone occurred once. The chain employs TRBV29-1 and TRBJ1-1; D uncertain. The CDR3 is 12 amino acids. Germline lookup yields CDR1 SQVTM and CDR2 ANQGSEA. The V and J ends lost 4 bases and 10 bases respectively, with 16 bases between them. The CDR3 region has the DNA TGCAGCGTTGTGTCAGGTTTCGGTGCAGCTTTCTTT. Translating gives CSVVSGFGAAFF.

CDR3 residues: CASSRTDQYEQYF. The CDR3 DNA follows: TGTGCCAGTAGCCGGACAGACCAGTACGAGCAGTACTTC. This chain links TRBV19 with TRBJ2-7; a weak D match, TRBD1 (6 bases). The CDR3 is made up of 13 amino acids. Trimming stripped 6 bases from V and 4 bases from J, with 13 bases between. CDR1 is LNHDA and CDR2 is SQIVND in the germline V gene (reference sequence).

J is TRBJ2-7 and V is TRBV28; the D is unclear. V was clipped by 10 bases and J by 2 bases, with 18 bases between them. Germline V lookup: CDR1 MDHEN, CDR2 SYDVKM. This CDR3 contains 14 residues. This CDR3 is CATLGWAPAYEQYF. The CDR3 region has the DNA TGTGCCACCTTGGGGTGGGCTCCTGCCTACGAGCAGTACTTC.

The chain couples TRBV12-5 to TRBJ2-3; D remains ambiguous. The CDR3 has 13 residues. Germline V gene sequence: CDR1 LGHNT, CDR2 FRNRAP. The ends were cut back, 4 bases at V and 6 bases at J, with 11 bases in the middle. This chain's CDR3 is CASGSSGADTQYF. The DNA for the CDR3 is TGTGCTAGTGGTTCCAGTGGAGCGGATACGCAGTATTTT.